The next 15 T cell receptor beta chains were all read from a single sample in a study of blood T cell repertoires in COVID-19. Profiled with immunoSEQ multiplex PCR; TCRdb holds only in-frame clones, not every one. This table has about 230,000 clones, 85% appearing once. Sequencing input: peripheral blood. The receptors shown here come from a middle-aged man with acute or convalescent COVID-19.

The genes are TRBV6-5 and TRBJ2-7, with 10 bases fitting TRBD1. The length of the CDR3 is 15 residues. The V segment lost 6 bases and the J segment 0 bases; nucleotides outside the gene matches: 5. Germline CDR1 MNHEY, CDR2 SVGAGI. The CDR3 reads CASSPGTGASYEQYF. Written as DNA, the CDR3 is TGTGCCAGCAGCCCAGGGACAGGGGCCTCCTACGAGCAGTACTTC.

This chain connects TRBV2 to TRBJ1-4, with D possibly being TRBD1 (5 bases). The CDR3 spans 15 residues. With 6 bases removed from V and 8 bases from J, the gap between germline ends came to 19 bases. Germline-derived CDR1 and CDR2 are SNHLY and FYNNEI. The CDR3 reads CASSPSRGGSEKLFF. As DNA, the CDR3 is TGTGCCAGCAGCCCCAGTAGGGGAGGGTCGGAAAAACTGTTTTTT. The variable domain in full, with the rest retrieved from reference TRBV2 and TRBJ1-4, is EPEVTQTPSHQVTQMGQEVILRCVPISNHLYFYWYRQILGQKVEFLVSFYNNEISEKSEIFDDQFSVERPDGSNFTLKIRSTKLEDSAMYFCASSPSRGGSEKLFFGSGTQLSVL.

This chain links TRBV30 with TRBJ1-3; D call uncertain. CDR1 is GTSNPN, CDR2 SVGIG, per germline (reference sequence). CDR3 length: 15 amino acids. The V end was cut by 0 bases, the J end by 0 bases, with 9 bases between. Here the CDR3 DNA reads TGTGCCTGGAGTGTAGTGTGGAGCTCTGGAAACACCATATATTTT. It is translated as CAWSVVWSSGNTIYF.

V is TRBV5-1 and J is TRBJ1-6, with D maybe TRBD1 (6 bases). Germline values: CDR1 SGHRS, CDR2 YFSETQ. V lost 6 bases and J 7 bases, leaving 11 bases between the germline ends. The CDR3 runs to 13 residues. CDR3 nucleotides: TGCGCCAGCAATCAGGGGAACAATTCACCCCTCCACTTT. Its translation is CASNQGNNSPLHF.

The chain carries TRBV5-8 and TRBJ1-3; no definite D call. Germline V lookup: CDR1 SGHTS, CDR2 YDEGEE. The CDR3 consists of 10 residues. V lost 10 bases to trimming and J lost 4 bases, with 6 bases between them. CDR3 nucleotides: TGTGCCCCCCGGGGAAACACCATATATTTT. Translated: CAPRGNTIYF.

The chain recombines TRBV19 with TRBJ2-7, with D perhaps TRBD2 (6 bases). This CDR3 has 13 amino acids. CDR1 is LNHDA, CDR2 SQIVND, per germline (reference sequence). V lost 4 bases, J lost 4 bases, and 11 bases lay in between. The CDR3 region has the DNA TGTGCCAGTAGTACCGATGGAGGGTACGAGCAGTACTTC. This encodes CASSTDGGYEQYF.

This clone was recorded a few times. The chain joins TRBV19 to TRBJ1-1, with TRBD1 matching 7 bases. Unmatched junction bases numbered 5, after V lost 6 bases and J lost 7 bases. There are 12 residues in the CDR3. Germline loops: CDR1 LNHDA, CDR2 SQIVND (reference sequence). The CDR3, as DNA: TGTGCCAGTAGGTACCGGGACAGTGAAGCTTTCTTT. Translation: CASRYRDSEAFF.

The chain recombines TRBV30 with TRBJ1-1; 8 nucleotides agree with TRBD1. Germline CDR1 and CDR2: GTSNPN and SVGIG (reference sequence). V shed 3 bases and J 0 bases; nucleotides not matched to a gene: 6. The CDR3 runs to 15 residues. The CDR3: CAWRPMDRVNTEAFF. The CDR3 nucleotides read TGTGCCTGGAGACCGATGGACAGGGTGAACACTGAAGCTTTCTTT.

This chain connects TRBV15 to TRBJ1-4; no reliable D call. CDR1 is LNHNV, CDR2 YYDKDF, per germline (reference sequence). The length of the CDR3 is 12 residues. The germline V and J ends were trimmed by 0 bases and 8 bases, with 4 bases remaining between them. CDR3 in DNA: TGTGCCACCAGCAGAGATAGAGAAAAACTGTTTTTT. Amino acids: CATSRDREKLFF.

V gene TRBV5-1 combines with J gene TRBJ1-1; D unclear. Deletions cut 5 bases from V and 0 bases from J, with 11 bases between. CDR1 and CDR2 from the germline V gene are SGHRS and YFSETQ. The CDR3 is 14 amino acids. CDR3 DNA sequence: TGCGCCAGCAGTTGGACGGGGATGAACACTGAAGCTTTCTTT. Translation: CASSWTGMNTEAFF.

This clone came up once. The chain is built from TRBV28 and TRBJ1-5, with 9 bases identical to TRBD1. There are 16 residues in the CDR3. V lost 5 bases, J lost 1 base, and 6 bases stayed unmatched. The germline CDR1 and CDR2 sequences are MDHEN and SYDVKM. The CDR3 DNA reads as TGTGCCAGCAGTCAGCCGACAGGGGGAAGCAATCAGCCCCAGCATTTT. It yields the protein CASSQPTGGSNQPQHF. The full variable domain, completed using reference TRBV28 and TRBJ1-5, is DVKVTQSSRYLVKRTGEKVFLECVQDMDHENMFWYRQDPGLGLRLIYFSYDVKMKEKGDIPEGYSVSREKKERFSLILESASTNQTSMYLCASSQPTGGSNQPQHFGDGTRLSIL.

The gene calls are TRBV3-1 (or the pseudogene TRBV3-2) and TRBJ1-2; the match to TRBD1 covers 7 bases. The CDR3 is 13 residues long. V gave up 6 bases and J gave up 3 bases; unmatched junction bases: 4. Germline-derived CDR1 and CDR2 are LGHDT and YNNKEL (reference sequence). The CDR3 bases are TGTGCCAGCAGTTCCGGGACAGACTATGGCTACACCTTC. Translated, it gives CASSSGTDYGYTF.

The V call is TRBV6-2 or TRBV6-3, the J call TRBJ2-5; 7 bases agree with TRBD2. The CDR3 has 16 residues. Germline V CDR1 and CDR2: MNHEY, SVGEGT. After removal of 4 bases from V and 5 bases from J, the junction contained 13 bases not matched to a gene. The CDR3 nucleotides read TGTGCCAGCAGTTCCGGGGTGGGGAGGGTGGCCGAGACCCAGTACTTC. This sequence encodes CASSSGVGRVAETQYF.

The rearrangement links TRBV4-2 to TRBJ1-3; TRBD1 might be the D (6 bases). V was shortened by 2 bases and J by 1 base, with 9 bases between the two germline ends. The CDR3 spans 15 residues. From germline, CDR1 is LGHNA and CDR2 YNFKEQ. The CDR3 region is CASSQPQGSGNTIYF. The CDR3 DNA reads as TGTGCCAGCAGCCAACCACAGGGTTCTGGAAACACCATATATTTT.

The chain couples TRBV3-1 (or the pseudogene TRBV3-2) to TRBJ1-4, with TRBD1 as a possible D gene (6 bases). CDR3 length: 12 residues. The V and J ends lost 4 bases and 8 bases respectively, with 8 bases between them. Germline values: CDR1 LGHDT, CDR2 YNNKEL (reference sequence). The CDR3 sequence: CASSLTGEKLFF. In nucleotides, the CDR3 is TGTGCCAGCAGCCTTACAGGGGAAAAACTGTTTTTT.